The 26 T cell receptor beta chains reported below all come from one sample, sequenced in a study of cytomegalovirus exposure and HLA in healthy donors. This PCR relied on a set of 60 Vbeta primers and 13 Jbeta primers. Sequenced by immunoSEQ multiplex PCR; TCRdb stores in-frame clones only, minus some. Seen here are around 98,000 clones, around three quarters observed once, and the top ten hold roughly 8.8%. Material for sequencing was PBMCs. All receptors come from a human donor in good health.

The chain has TRBV18 and TRBJ1-2; a weak D match, TRBD1 (6 bases). Trimming stripped 3 bases from V and 2 bases from J, with 13 bases between. This CDR3 has 15 amino acids. Germline-derived CDR1 and CDR2 are KGHSH and LQKENI. CDR3 residues: CASSPLRGRNYGYTF. In nucleotides, the CDR3 is TGTGCCAGCTCACCGCTGCGGGGGCGGAACTATGGCTACACCTTC.

This clone has just a few counts. V is TRBV10-3 and J is TRBJ1-1, with unresolved D. The length of the CDR3 is 13 residues. The ends were cut back, 9 bases at V and 1 base at J, with 12 bases in the middle. Germline assignment: CDR1 ENHRY and CDR2 SYGVKD. The CDR3 bases are TGTGCCATTCGACTGACCGAGAACACTGAAGCTTTCTTT. It codes for CAIRLTENTEAFF.

The chain couples TRBV5-1 to TRBJ1-2; D uncertain. CDR3 size: 14 residues. Trimming took 7 bases from V and 4 from J, leaving 17 bases between them. Germline V gene sequence: CDR1 SGHRS, CDR2 YFSETQ. DNA for the CDR3: TGCGCCAGCGCCCAAGAGAGGTTTGGCTATGGCTACACCTTC. Translation: CASAQERFGYGYTF.

CDR3 DNA: TGTGCCAGCAGCCCCCGTCGGGACAGGGTCCACGAGCAGTACTTC. Protein sequence: CASSPRRDRVHEQYF. V gene TRBV14 combines with J gene TRBJ2-7; 9 nucleotides match TRBD1. With 4 bases clipped from V and 5 bases from J, the junction kept 9 bases outside the gene matches. CDR1 and CDR2 (germline): SGHDN, FVKESK. This CDR3 has 15 amino acids.

The chain uses TRBV6-5 and TRBJ1-1; no clear D gene. This CDR3 region has 15 residues. V lost 0 bases and J lost 0, with 8 bases in between. In germline, CDR1 is MNHEY, CDR2 SVGAGI. The CDR3 coding sequence is TGTGCCAGCAGTTACTCGAGATCGGTGAACACTGAAGCTTTCTTT. This translates into CASSYSRSVNTEAFF.

The rearrangement joins TRBV6-5 to TRBJ1-5; D perhaps matches TRBD1 (5 bases). The CDR3 loop spans 13 amino acids. Trimming cost V 6 bases and J 4 bases, with 10 bases left between them. Germline CDR1 MNHEY, CDR2 SVGAGI. CDR3 DNA: TGTGCCAGCAGGAGGGAGGGGAATCAGCCCCAGCATTTT. Translated: CASRREGNQPQHF.

V and J are TRBV30 and TRBJ1-2, with 9 positions matching TRBD1. V was clipped by 8 bases and J by 6 bases; unmatched bases: 16. The CDR3 runs to 15 residues. Germline values: CDR1 GTSNPN, CDR2 SVGIG (reference sequence). The CDR3 reads CAQTRDRVPLDGYTF. The CDR3, as DNA: TGTGCCCAAACCCGGGACAGGGTTCCCTTGGATGGCTACACCTTC.

This sequence joins TRBV9 and TRBJ2-1; 9 bases align to TRBD2. J lost 0 bases, V lost 4 bases, and 5 bases had no gene match. Germline V gene sequence: CDR1 SGDLS, CDR2 YYNGEE. There are 16 residues in the CDR3. CDR3 coding DNA: TGTGCCAGCAGCAAAACTAGCGGGCACTCCTACAATGAGCAGTTCTTC. Residues: CASSKTSGHSYNEQFF.

The chain is built from TRBV7-6 and TRBJ1-6; 7 nucleotides agree with TRBD1. Germline lookup yields CDR1 SGHVS and CDR2 FNYEAQ. Germline trimming cut 6 bases from V and 4 bases from J; bases unmatched to any gene: 3. The CDR3 extends over 14 amino acids. CDR3 sequence: CASRLTGYNSPLHF. CDR3 in DNA: TGTGCCAGCAGACTGACAGGGTATAATTCACCCCTCCACTTT.

The gene calls are TRBV5-1 and TRBJ1-1; the match to TRBD1 covers 8 bases. V lost 4 bases, J lost 1 base, and 6 bases stayed unmatched. Germline V lookup: CDR1 SGHRS, CDR2 YFSETQ. This CDR3 has 15 residues. This chain's CDR3 is CASSTPTGANTEAFF. Here the CDR3 DNA reads TGCGCCAGCAGCACCCCGACAGGGGCGAACACTGAAGCTTTCTTT.

V usage is TRBV15 and J usage is TRBJ1-2; 8 nucleotides match TRBD1. With V trimmed by 6 bases and J by 8 bases, 11 bases remained unmatched. CDR3 length: 14 residues. The germline V gene has CDR1 LNHNV and CDR2 YYDKDF (reference sequence). The CDR3 loop reads CATRRQGQVQGYTF. CDR3 nucleotides: TGTGCCACCAGGAGACAGGGGCAAGTGCAGGGCTACACCTTC.

The gene calls are TRBV11-2 and TRBJ2-5, with D perhaps matching TRBD2 (6 bases). V lost 4 bases and J lost 5, with 14 bases in between. The germline V gene has CDR1 SGHAT and CDR2 FQNNGV. The length of the CDR3 is 14 residues. This chain's CDR3 is CASSSGDVQETQYF. The CDR3 DNA reads as TGTGCCAGCAGCTCGGGGGACGTACAGGAGACCCAGTACTTC.

This chain uses TRBV19 with TRBJ1-5; D ambiguous. CDR1 LNHDA and CDR2 SQIVND come from the germline V gene (reference sequence). This CDR3 has 15 residues. The V end lost 7 bases, the J end lost 2 bases, and 15 bases lay between the germline ends. The CDR3 here is CASTPHGIGNQPQHF. The CDR3 coding sequence is TGTGCCAGTACCCCGCACGGGATCGGCAATCAGCCCCAGCATTTT. The whole variable domain, remainder taken from reference TRBV19 and TRBJ1-5, is DGGITQSPKYLFRKEGQNVTLSCEQNLNHDAMYWYRQDPGQGLRLIYYSQIVNDFQKGDIAEGYSVSREKKESFPLTVTSAQKNPTAFYLCASTPHGIGNQPQHFGDGTRLSIL.

The CDR3 DNA sequence: TGTGCCATCAGGGAAATCAGGGGGGCGTCCTACGAGCAGTACTTC. Its translation is CAIREIRGASYEQYF. This chain links TRBV10-3 with TRBJ2-7, with D perhaps TRBD1 (7 bases). Germline CDR1 is ENHRY and CDR2 is SYGVKD. The CDR3 is 15 residues long. Trimming took 6 bases from V and 1 from J, leaving 16 bases between them.

V gene TRBV19 combines with J gene TRBJ1-5; possible D gene TRBD1, 5 bases. Germline V gene lookup returns CDR1 LNHDA and CDR2 SQIVND (reference sequence). The CDR3 extends over 15 amino acids. Deletions cut 5 bases from V and 11 bases from J, with 22 bases between. The CDR3 here is CASSFPGREGLSQHF. The DNA of the CDR3 is TGTGCCAGTAGTTTTCCCGGCAGGGAGGGGTTGTCCCAGCATTTT.

The V call is TRBV5-6, the J call TRBJ1-2, with D possibly matching TRBD1 (5 bases). V gave up 2 bases and J gave up 0 bases, with 14 bases separating them. Germline assignment: CDR1 SGHDT and CDR2 YYEEEE. The CDR3 is 16 amino acids. The CDR3 spells CASSLPTTASNYGYTF. CDR3 nucleotide sequence: TGTGCCAGCAGCTTACCTACGACAGCATCTAACTATGGCTACACCTTC.

V usage is TRBV7-8 and J usage is TRBJ2-1; 8 nucleotides align to TRBD2. This CDR3 is 14 amino acids long. Germline lookup yields CDR1 SGHVS and CDR2 FQNEAQ. V dropped 5 bases and J dropped 9; count of bases not matched to a gene: 9. As DNA, the CDR3 is TGTGCCAGCAGCCCTATAGCTAGCGGGCGTGAGCAGTTCTTC. It encodes CASSPIASGREQFF. Full variable domain (remainder filled in from reference TRBV7-8 and TRBJ2-1): GAGVSQSPRYKVAKRGQDVALRCDPISGHVSLFWYQQALGQGPEFLTYFQNEAQLDKSGLPSDRFFAERPEGSVSTLKIQRTQQEDSAVYLCASSPIASGREQFFGPGTRLTVL.

V and J are TRBV19 and TRBJ1-1, with D uncertain. This CDR3 is 15 amino acids long. V was clipped by 6 bases and J by 1 base, with 15 bases between them. Germline CDR1 is LNHDA and CDR2 is SQIVND (reference sequence). CDR3 DNA: TGTGCCAGTAGAGGCGGCCCGTTAGGGAACACTGAAGCTTTCTTT. Translated: CASRGGPLGNTEAFF.

This clone was counted once. The genes are TRBV5-1 and TRBJ2-1, with TRBD2 as a possible D gene (5 bases). This CDR3 region has 14 residues. V lost 3 bases to trimming and J lost 5 bases, with 12 bases between them. CDR1 and CDR2 (germline): SGHRS, YFSETQ. In nucleotides, the CDR3 is TGCGCCAGCAGCTCTTTACTAGGGAACAATGAGCAGTTCTTC. This sequence encodes CASSSLLGNNEQFF.

In this sample, this clone turned up a few times. CDR3 bases: TGTGCCAGCAGCCGGACAGGAAATAATGAAAAACTGTTTTTT. Its protein is CASSRTGNNEKLFF. J is TRBJ1-4 and V is TRBV7-9; 7 bases are a match to TRBD1. The junction had 4 bases not matched to a gene; V was cut back by 5 bases and J by 4 bases. The V gene's germline CDR1 is SEHNR and CDR2 FQNEAQ (reference sequence). The CDR3 loop spans 14 amino acids.

The chain employs TRBV2 and TRBJ1-4; weak D call: TRBD1 (6 bases). The CDR3 consists of 12 residues. V lost 7 bases and J 8 bases, leaving 11 bases between the germline ends. Germline CDR1 reads SNHLY; CDR2 reads FYNNEI. The CDR3 bases are TGTGCCAGCAAGCCCGACAGGGAAAAACTGTTTTTT. Residues: CASKPDREKLFF.

This chain connects TRBV6-1 to TRBJ2-7; 8 bases agree with TRBD1. The CDR3 is made up of 14 amino acids. The V gene end was trimmed by 7 bases and the J gene end by 1 base; junction bases not matched to a gene: 6. The germline V gene has CDR1 MNHNS and CDR2 SASEGT. The CDR3 DNA sequence: TGTGCCAGCAAGGGACAGGCCGGTTCCTACGAGCAGTACTTC. It specifies CASKGQAGSYEQYF.

This clone has just a few counts. The chain couples TRBV4-1 to TRBJ2-1; D not certain. Germline V gene lookup returns CDR1 MGHRA and CDR2 YSYEKL. The CDR3 totals 12 residues. V was trimmed by 0 bases and J by 13 bases, leaving 10 bases between them. CDR3 protein: CASSQDSPTQFF. The DNA of the CDR3 is TGCGCCAGCAGCCAAGATTCCCCTACCCAGTTCTTC.

The V and J genes are TRBV15 and TRBJ2-3; tentative D call: TRBD1 (7 bases). Germline CDR1 and CDR2: LNHNV and YYDKDF (reference sequence). Trimming removed 4 bases from V and 3 bases from J, with 20 bases in between. CDR3 length: 17 residues. The chain's CDR3 is CATSTRQGGVGTDTQYF. Written as DNA, the CDR3 is TGTGCCACCAGCACACGCCAGGGGGGAGTGGGTACAGATACGCAGTATTTT.

The count of this clone is one. V usage is TRBV5-4 and J usage is TRBJ2-3, with 7 bases fitting TRBD2. The V and J ends lost 4 bases and 4 bases, in that order; junction bases with no gene match: 15. The CDR3 runs to 17 residues. Germline V CDR1 and CDR2: SGHNT, YYREEE (reference sequence). The CDR3 is CASSIHIRAGFADTQYF. The CDR3 DNA sequence: TGTGCCAGCAGCATACACATAAGAGCGGGATTTGCAGATACGCAGTATTTT.

The CDR3 sequence: CASSASTSGRSNIQYF. For the CDR3, the DNA is TGTGCCAGCAGTGCCTCGACTAGCGGGAGATCAAACATTCAGTACTTC. The chain couples TRBV6-1 to TRBJ2-4; 12 bases agree with TRBD2. There are 16 residues in the CDR3. From germline, CDR1 is MNHNS and CDR2 SASEGT. V dropped 4 bases and J dropped 6; count of bases not matched to a gene: 7.